The clone carrying this T cell receptor beta chain turned up a few times. As it was prepared, the TCRbeta library received unique molecular identifiers. TCRdb reanalysed the PCR reads using MiXCR and keeps one entry per CDR3 protein. The sample shows approximately 520,000 distinct CDR3 sequences, about an eighth of them seen only once. The entry originates in a study of T-cell reconstitution after alpha-beta-depleted transplantation in children. This CDR3 has 14 amino acids. V gave up 8 bases and J gave up 3 bases; unmatched junction bases: 10. Germline lookup yields CDR1 MDHEN and CDR2 SYDVKM. This receptor was obtained from a female patient aged 2-9 years who had a stem cell transplant for aplastic anemia, so the T cells may come from the graft donor. This specimen was PBMCs, mostly from graft donor cells, taken 180 days after TCRalphabeta/CD19-depleted stem cell transplant. The rearrangement uses TRBV28 and TRBJ2-7; 7 bases line up with TRBD2. The CDR3 reads CASYGWGGRYEQYF. The CDR3 coding sequence is TGTGCCAGCTACGGGTGGGGAGGGCGCTACGAGCAGTACTTC.